The next 6 T cell receptor beta chains were all read from a single sample in a study of spatial heterogeneity in lung cancer. In TCRdb, the 5' RACE reads were re-called with MiXCR into one record per CDR3 protein. The top ten hold around 29% of the sample, which has around 37,000 distinct CDR3 sequences, approximately 7.2% seen once. Documented time point: sample taken at primary tumor resection. Sample: PBMCs, taken at surgery. These receptor sequences come from a female donor with early-stage non-small cell lung cancer.

The chain carries TRBV19 and TRBJ2-5; 8 bases fit TRBD1. The V segment lost 5 bases and the J segment 2 bases; nucleotides outside the gene matches: 7. The germline gives CDR1 LNHDA, CDR2 SQIVND (reference sequence). This CDR3 has 15 residues. CDR3 DNA sequence: TGTGCCAGTAGTCCACGACAGGGGTTACAAGAGACCCAGTACTTC. It yields the protein CASSPRQGLQETQYF.

Ten or more counts support this clonotype. The chain has TRBV6-1 and TRBJ2-7; D is undetermined. This CDR3 region has 13 residues. Per germline, CDR1 MNHNS and CDR2 SASEGT. V gave up 6 bases and J gave up 0 bases, with 9 bases separating them. The CDR3 nucleotides are TGTGCCAGCAGAGCACAGTTCTCCTACGAGCAGTACTTC. Its translation is CASRAQFSYEQYF.

This clonotype was recorded many times. The gene calls are TRBV7-8 and TRBJ1-2, with a tentative D call TRBD1 (5 bases). Germline CDR1 is SGHVS and CDR2 is FQNEAQ. Trimming took 5 bases from V and 6 from J, leaving 16 bases between them. The CDR3 has 14 residues. CDR3 protein: CASSPGGEIDGYTF. CDR3 in DNA: TGTGCCAGCAGCCCAGGAGGGGAGATTGATGGCTACACCTTC.

This clonotype was seen repeatedly, ten times or more. This sequence joins TRBV4-1 and TRBJ2-3, with D maybe TRBD1 (5 bases). Trimming removed 3 bases at V and 10 bases at J, with 20 bases between. Germline V gene lookup returns CDR1 MGHRA and CDR2 YSYEKL. The CDR3 has 15 amino acids. In DNA, the CDR3 is TGCGCCAGCAGCCAGGGGCCAGTCTACGTTGGGGCGCAGTATTTT. Protein sequence: CASSQGPVYVGAQYF.

This chain uses TRBV5-1 with TRBJ2-7; possibly TRBD1 for D (6 bases). V lost 8 bases and J lost 0, with 18 bases in between. Germline V gene lookup returns CDR1 SGHRS and CDR2 YFSETQ. The CDR3 has 15 amino acids. CDR3 nucleotides: TGCGCCAGTAGAACAGGGCCCCAGAGCTCCTACGAGCAGTACTTC. Protein: CASRTGPQSSYEQYF. Full variable domain (missing parts from reference TRBV5-1 and TRBJ2-7): KAGVTQTPRYLIKTRGQQVTLSCSPISGHRSVSWYQQTPGQGLQFLFEYFSETQRNKGNFPGRFSGRQFSNSRSEMNVSTLELGDSALYLCASRTGPQSSYEQYFGPGTRLTVT.

This clonotype was recorded many times. This chain links TRBV5-4 with TRBJ2-2, with 8 bases aligning to TRBD2. Germline V CDR1 and CDR2: SGHNT, YYREEE (reference sequence). J was trimmed by 3 bases and V by 6 bases; bases with no gene match: 13. The CDR3 is 17 residues long. The CDR3 loop is CASTKNGGAGDTGELFF. In DNA, the CDR3 is TGTGCCAGCACCAAAAATGGGGGAGCGGGGGACACCGGGGAGCTGTTTTTT. The full variable domain, in which reference TRBV5-4 and TRBJ2-2 provide the parts outside the CDR3, is ETGVTQSPTHLIKTRGQQVTLRCSSQSGHNTVSWYQQALGQGPQFIFQYYREEENGRGNFPPRFSGLQFPNYSSELNVNALELDDSALYLCASTKNGGAGDTGELFFGEGSRLTVL.